The 12 T cell receptor beta chains below were found in one sample sequenced in a study of OX40 agonist ivuxolimab in advanced cancers. Here immunoSEQ multiplex PCR was the method, and the copy in TCRdb shows in-frame clones only, minus some. The data hold tens of thousands of clones, with 85% to 95% observed a single time. Sequenced here: CD4+ or CD8+ T cells sorted from blood, sampled in a trial of the OX40 agonist ivuxolimab. These receptor sequences come from an adult with an advanced solid tumor such as melanoma, head and neck, liver or kidney cancer.

The chain combines TRBV28 with TRBJ2-7; TRBD2 matches 7 bases. V shed 5 bases, J shed 1 base, and the junction held 5 bases outside the gene matches. CDR1 and CDR2 from the germline V gene are MDHEN and SYDVKM. This CDR3 has 14 residues. Written as DNA, the CDR3 is TGTGCCAGCAGTACTCCGGGACTATCCTACGAGCAGTACTTC. Its protein is CASSTPGLSYEQYF.

This clone was observed a single time. J is TRBJ2-1 and V is TRBV5-1, with 9 bases that match TRBD1. The CDR3 loop spans 16 amino acids. With V trimmed by 0 bases and J by 3 bases, 4 bases remained unmatched. The germline V gene has CDR1 SGHRS and CDR2 YFSETQ. Written as DNA, the CDR3 is TGCGCCAGCAGCTTGGCCCGGGACAGGGACTACAATGAGCAGTTCTTC. It is translated as CASSLARDRDYNEQFF.

The V gene is TRBV5-1, the J gene TRBJ1-4, with D unresolved. Trimming took 0 bases from V and 7 from J, leaving 10 bases between them. Germline V gene data show CDR1 as SGHRS and CDR2 as YFSETQ. This CDR3 is 14 amino acids long. In DNA, the CDR3 is TGCGCCAGCAGCTTGGACAGTCTATTTGAAAAACTGTTTTTT. Residues: CASSLDSLFEKLFF.

This chain links TRBV29-1 with TRBJ2-1; no firm D call. Germline assignment: CDR1 SQVTM and CDR2 ANQGSEA. CDR3 size: 10 residues. Between the trimmed V and J ends, which lost 7 bases and 1 base, there was a span of 2 bases. CDR3 DNA sequence: TGCAGCGGGTCCTACAATGAGCAGTTCTTC. This gives the protein CSGSYNEQFF.

The chain combines TRBV4-1 with TRBJ2-5; D gene ambiguous. Germline loops: CDR1 MGHRA, CDR2 YSYEKL. The CDR3 contains 14 residues. The V end was cut by 0 bases, the J end by 3 bases, with 8 bases between. The CDR3 region is CASSQDRAEETQYF. The DNA for the CDR3 is TGCGCCAGCAGCCAAGATAGGGCAGAAGAGACCCAGTACTTC.

CDR3 amino acids: CASSLSLLTQFF. The CDR3 DNA reads TGTGCCAGCAGCTTATCTCTTTTGACGCAGTTCTTC. The genes are TRBV7-2 and TRBJ2-1; D remains unclear. Germline values: CDR1 SGHTA, CDR2 FQGNSA. Trimming pared 2 bases from V and 12 bases from J, leaving 11 bases between. The CDR3 has 12 residues.

This chain joins TRBV19 and TRBJ2-6; 9 bases align to TRBD1. The CDR3 sequence is 15 residues long. V gave up 11 bases and J gave up 3 bases; unmatched junction bases: 8. Germline lookup yields CDR1 LNHDA and CDR2 SQIVND (reference sequence). CDR3 protein: CAATQGALGANVLTF. CDR3 sequence (DNA): TGTGCCGCTACACAGGGGGCTCTTGGGGCCAACGTCCTGACTTTC. Variable domain in full (rest from reference TRBV19 and TRBJ2-6): DGGITQSPKYLFRKEGQNVTLSCEQNLNHDAMYWYRQDPGQGLRLIYYSQIVNDFQKGDIAEGYSVSREKKESFPLTVTSAQKNPTAFYLCAATQGALGANVLTFGAGSRLTVL.

The V gene is TRBV5-6, the J gene TRBJ2-7, with 9 nucleotides matching TRBD1. Germline lookup yields CDR1 SGHDT and CDR2 YYEEEE. J gave up 5 bases and V 3 bases, and 6 bases lay outside the gene matches. The CDR3 runs to 14 residues. The CDR3 nucleotides are TGTGCCAGCAGCTGGGAGGGACAGGGCGACGAGCAGTACTTC. It is translated as CASSWEGQGDEQYF. Variable domain in full (rest from reference TRBV5-6 and TRBJ2-7): DAGVTQSPTHLIKTRGQQVTLRCSPKSGHDTVSWYQQALGQGPQFIFQYYEEEERQRGNFPDRFSGHQFPNYSSELNVNALLLGDSALYLCASSWEGQGDEQYFGPGTRLTVT.

V gene TRBV2 combines with J gene TRBJ2-1; D is unclear. The CDR3 consists of 12 residues. Germline CDR1 reads SNHLY; CDR2 reads FYNNEI. Trimming shortened V by 2 bases and J by 8 bases, and 7 bases separated the two germline ends. CDR3 nucleotide sequence: TGTGCCAGCAGTGAATCGGGTCATGAGCAGTTCTTC. This translates into CASSESGHEQFF. Combining the CDR3 with reference TRBV2 and TRBJ2-1 gives the whole variable domain EPEVTQTPSHQVTQMGQEVILRCVPISNHLYFYWYRQILGQKVEFLVSFYNNEISEKSEIFDDQFSVERPDGSNFTLKIRSTKLEDSAMYFCASSESGHEQFFGPGTRLTVL.

This clone has only a few counts. The chain recombines TRBV7-9 with TRBJ1-3; 7 nucleotides match TRBD1. With 5 bases clipped from V and 14 bases from J, the junction kept 6 bases outside the gene matches. The germline V gene encodes CDR1 SEHNR and CDR2 FQNEAQ (reference sequence). The CDR3 has 11 residues. The CDR3 region is CASSLGTAVYF. The CDR3 DNA reads TGTGCCAGCAGCCTCGGGACAGCTGTATATTTT.

The chain links TRBV11-2 to TRBJ2-1, with 12 bases matching TRBD2. Germline loops: CDR1 SGHAT, CDR2 FQNNGV. Trimming took 5 bases from V and 5 from J; bases not matched to a gene: 4. CDR3 length: 15 residues. This chain's CDR3 is CASSPGTSGHNEQFF. CDR3 coding DNA: TGTGCCAGCAGCCCCGGGACTAGCGGGCACAATGAGCAGTTCTTC.

The J gene is TRBJ2-2, the V gene TRBV27; no definite D call. Germline CDR1 reads MNHEY; CDR2 reads SMNVEV (reference sequence). This CDR3 comprises 15 residues. Deletions cut 1 base from V and 2 bases from J, with 8 bases between. DNA for the CDR3: TGTGCCAGCAGTTTATATAGCTCCAACACCGGGGAGCTGTTTTTT. Translated: CASSLYSSNTGELFF.